The next 13 T cell receptor beta chains were all read from a single sample in a study of T cell responses to AZD1222 COVID-19 vaccine. The repertoire was sequenced with immunoSEQ multiplex PCR; TCRdb's copy has only in-frame clones and lacks some. The data show some 120,000 clones, with approximately 85% seen just once and around 6.2% held by the top ten. The sequenced sample was peripheral blood, obtained on day 0 of AZD1222 vaccination. Every receptor here comes from an adult in good health.

The CDR3 bases are TGTGCCAGCAGGGGGCAGGGGGGCACTGAAGCTTTCTTT. Translation gives CASRGQGGTEAFF. The rearrangement joins TRBV6-5 to TRBJ1-1, with TRBD1 identical over 7 bases. This CDR3 comprises 13 residues. Germline V CDR1 and CDR2: MNHEY, SVGAGI. V lost 6 bases, J lost 4 bases, and 5 bases stayed unmatched.

A few counts support this clone. The chain recombines TRBV5-1 with TRBJ2-2; D not certain. CDR3 length equals 11 residues. Trimming removed 4 bases from V and 8 bases from J, with 6 bases in between. Germline assignment: CDR1 SGHRS and CDR2 YFSETQ. The CDR3 DNA reads as TGCGCCAGCAGCGACCTAGGGGAGCTGTTTTTT. Residues: CASSDLGELFF.

J is TRBJ1-2 and V is TRBV9; a weak D match, TRBD1 (6 bases). Germline assignment: CDR1 SGDLS and CDR2 YYNGEE. V gave up 0 bases and J gave up 8 bases, with 11 bases separating them. This CDR3 spans 13 amino acids. The CDR3, as DNA: TGTGCCAGCAGCGTAGTGGGGGCGCGAGGCTACACCTTC. Protein: CASSVVGARGYTF.

The chain uses TRBV6-2 or TRBV6-3 and TRBJ2-5; D gene ambiguous. There are 13 residues in the CDR3. Trimming cost V 7 bases and J 7 bases, with 16 bases left between them. CDR1 and CDR2 from the germline V gene are MNHEY and SVGEGT. CDR3: CASTPSSEGTQYF. The CDR3 nucleotides read TGTGCCAGCACCCCCTCTTCGGAAGGGACCCAGTACTTC.

The chain is built from TRBV7-2 and TRBJ1-2, with D possibly TRBD1 on 6 matching bases. With 1 base removed from V and 0 bases from J, the gap between germline ends came to 9 bases. This CDR3 has 15 amino acids. From germline, CDR1 is SGHTA and CDR2 FQGNSA. CDR3 region: CASSLVQGPNYGYTF. As DNA, the CDR3 is TGTGCCAGCAGCTTAGTACAGGGTCCTAACTATGGCTACACCTTC.

This chain joins TRBV6-5 and TRBJ1-1; 7 positions match TRBD1. Trimming at V came to 6 bases and at J to 4 bases, leaving 5 bases not matched to a gene. Germline lookup yields CDR1 MNHEY and CDR2 SVGAGI. CDR3 length: 13 amino acids. CDR3 protein: CASRGTVGTEAFF. The CDR3 nucleotides are TGTGCCAGCAGGGGGACAGTTGGCACTGAAGCTTTCTTT.

This clone is a singleton in its sample. The chain links TRBV27 to TRBJ1-2; 12 bases map to TRBD1. This CDR3 contains 18 residues. Per germline, CDR1 MNHEY and CDR2 SMNVEV (reference sequence). V gave up 4 bases and J gave up 0 bases; unmatched junction bases: 9. The CDR3: CASSSTGTGGTANYGYTF. The CDR3, as DNA: TGTGCCAGCAGTTCGACCGGGACAGGGGGCACGGCTAACTATGGCTACACCTTC.

Only one count was recorded for this clone. The chain employs TRBV7-8 and TRBJ1-6; D perhaps matches TRBD1 (5 bases). The length of the CDR3 is 15 residues. V was cut by 1 base and J by 10 bases, with 14 bases left in between. Germline CDR1 SGHVS, CDR2 FQNEAQ. Here the CDR3 DNA reads TGTGCCAGCAGCTTAGGGTCTGGGGGTCGCTCACCCCTCCACTTT. Translating gives CASSLGSGGRSPLHF.

The chain carries TRBV11-2 and TRBJ2-7; no reliable D call. The germline V and J ends were trimmed by 3 bases and 0 bases, with 18 bases remaining between them. Germline-derived CDR1 and CDR2 are SGHAT and FQNNGV. The CDR3 has 17 amino acids. This chain's CDR3 is CASSFVSASWGSYEQYF. In nucleotides, the CDR3 is TGTGCCAGCAGCTTCGTTTCAGCCTCCTGGGGCTCCTACGAGCAGTACTTC.

The chain combines TRBV11-1 with TRBJ2-2, with TRBD1 as a possible D gene (5 bases). Per germline, CDR1 SGHAT and CDR2 FQDESV (reference sequence). This CDR3 comprises 15 residues. V lost 3 bases and J 11 bases, leaving 19 bases between the germline ends. The CDR3, as DNA: TGTGCCAGCAGCTTCACCCAGCAGGGTGGGCGAGAGCTGTTTTTT. Amino acids: CASSFTQQGGRELFF.

The V gene is TRBV11-3, the J gene TRBJ2-7, with no clear D. The CDR3 extends over 13 amino acids. The ends were cut back, 2 bases at V and 5 bases at J, with 10 bases in the middle. Germline V CDR1 and CDR2: SGHNT, YENEEA. The CDR3 DNA reads as TGTGCCAGCAGCTTAAGGGTTTTCGACGAGCAGTACTTC. Residues: CASSLRVFDEQYF. Variable domain in full (rest from reference TRBV11-3 and TRBJ2-7): EAGVVQSPRYKIIEKKQPVAFWCNPISGHNTLYWYLQNLGQGPELLIRYENEEAVDDSQLPKDRFSAERLKGVDSTLKIQPAELGDSAVYLCASSLRVFDEQYFGPGTRLTVT.

The CDR3 DNA reads TGTGCCAGCAGCGCGACAGGGTCCCATAATTCACCCCTCCACTTT. This translates into CASSATGSHNSPLHF. This chain connects TRBV13 to TRBJ1-6; 7 bases are a match to TRBD1. The CDR3 loop spans 15 amino acids. CDR1 and CDR2 from the germline V gene are PRHDT and FYEKMQ (reference sequence). V gave up 5 bases and J gave up 5 bases; unmatched junction bases: 6.

This clone was found a few times. The chain's CDR3 is CASSLRQGAWEPQHF. The CDR3 bases are TGTGCCAGCAGTTTAAGGCAGGGGGCGTGGGAGCCCCAGCATTTT. The chain employs TRBV28 and TRBJ1-5; 8 bases are a match to TRBD1. CDR3 length: 15 residues. CDR1 MDHEN and CDR2 SYDVKM come from the germline V gene. Trimming took 2 bases from V and 8 from J; bases not matched to a gene: 8.